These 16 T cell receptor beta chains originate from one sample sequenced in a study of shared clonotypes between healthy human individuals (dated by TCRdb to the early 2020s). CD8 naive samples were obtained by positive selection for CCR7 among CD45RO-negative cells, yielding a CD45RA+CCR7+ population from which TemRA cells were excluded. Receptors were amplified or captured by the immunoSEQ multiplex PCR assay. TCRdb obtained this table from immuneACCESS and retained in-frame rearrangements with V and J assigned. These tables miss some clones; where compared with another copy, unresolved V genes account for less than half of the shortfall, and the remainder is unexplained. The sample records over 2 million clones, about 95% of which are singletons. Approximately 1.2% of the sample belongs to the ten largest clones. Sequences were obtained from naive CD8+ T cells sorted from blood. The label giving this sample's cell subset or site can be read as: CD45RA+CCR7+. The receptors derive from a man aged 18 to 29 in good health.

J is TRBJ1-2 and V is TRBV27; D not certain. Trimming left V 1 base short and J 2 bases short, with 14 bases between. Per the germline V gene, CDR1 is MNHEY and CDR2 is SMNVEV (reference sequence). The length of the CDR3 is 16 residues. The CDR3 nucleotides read TGTGCCAGCAGTTTATTAGGAGGCGTACCGAACTATGGCTACACCTTC. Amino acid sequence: CASSLLGGVPNYGYTF.

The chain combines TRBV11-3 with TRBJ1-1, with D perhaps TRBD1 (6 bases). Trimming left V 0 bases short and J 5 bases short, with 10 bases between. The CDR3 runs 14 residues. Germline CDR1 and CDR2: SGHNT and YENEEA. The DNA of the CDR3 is TGTGCCAGCAGCTTAGATCCAGGGGTGACTGAAGCTTTCTTT. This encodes CASSLDPGVTEAFF.

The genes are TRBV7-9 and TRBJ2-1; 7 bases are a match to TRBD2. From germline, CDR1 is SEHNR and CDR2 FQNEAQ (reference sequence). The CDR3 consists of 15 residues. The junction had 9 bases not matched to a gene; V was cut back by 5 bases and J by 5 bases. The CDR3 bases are TGTGCCAGCAGCCCCCTAGCGGAGGGGAACAATGAGCAGTTCTTC. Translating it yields CASSPLAEGNNEQFF.

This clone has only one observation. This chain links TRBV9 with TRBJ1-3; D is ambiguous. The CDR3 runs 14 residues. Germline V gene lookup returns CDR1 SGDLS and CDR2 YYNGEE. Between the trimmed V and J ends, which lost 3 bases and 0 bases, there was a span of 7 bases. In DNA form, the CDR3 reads TGTGCCAGCAGCGCGCAGCACTCTGGAAACACCATATATTTT. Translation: CASSAQHSGNTIYF.

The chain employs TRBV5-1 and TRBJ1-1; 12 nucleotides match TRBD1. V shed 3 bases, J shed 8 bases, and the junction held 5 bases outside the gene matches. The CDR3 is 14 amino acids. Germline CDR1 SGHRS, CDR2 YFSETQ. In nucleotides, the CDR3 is TGCGCCAGCAGCTCGGGACAGGGGGCTTCCGAAGCTTTCTTT. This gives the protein CASSSGQGASEAFF. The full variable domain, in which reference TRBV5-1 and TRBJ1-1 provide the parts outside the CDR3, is KAGVTQTPRYLIKTRGQQVTLSCSPISGHRSVSWYQQTPGQGLQFLFEYFSETQRNKGNFPGRFSGRQFSNSRSEMNVSTLELGDSALYLCASSSGQGASEAFFGQGTRLTVV.

The CDR3 region is CASTMTEGFYEQYF. In nucleotides, the CDR3 is TGTGCCAGCACAATGACGGAAGGTTTCTACGAGCAGTACTTC. The chain combines TRBV28 with TRBJ2-7; D is ambiguous. The CDR3 length is 14 residues. CDR1 MDHEN and CDR2 SYDVKM come from the germline V gene. V lost 7 bases to trimming and J lost 3 bases, with 16 bases between them.

Here the CDR3 reads CASNLGQGTDTQYF. CDR3 coding DNA: TGTGCCAGTAACCTGGGACAGGGGACAGATACGCAGTATTTT. The chain recombines TRBV5-6 with TRBJ2-3, with TRBD1 identical over 10 bases. This CDR3 contains 14 residues. CDR1 SGHDT and CDR2 YYEEEE come from the germline V gene. J lost 3 bases, V lost 8 bases, and 6 bases had no gene match.

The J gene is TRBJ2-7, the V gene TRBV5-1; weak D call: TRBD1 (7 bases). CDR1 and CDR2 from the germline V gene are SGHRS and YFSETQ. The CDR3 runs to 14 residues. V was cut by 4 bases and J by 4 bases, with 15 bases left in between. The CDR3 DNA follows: TGCGCCAGCAGCGTAGGCGGGACAGCTTACGAGCAGTACTTC. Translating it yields CASSVGGTAYEQYF.

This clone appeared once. CDR3 in DNA: TGTGCCACCAGCAGCGGGACAGGGGGCAAGAATGAGCAGTTCTTC. This sequence encodes CATSSGTGGKNEQFF. The chain combines TRBV15 with TRBJ2-1; 12 positions agree with TRBD1. The CDR3 is 15 residues long. The V and J ends lost 3 bases and 7 bases, in that order; junction bases with no gene match: 4. The germline V gene encodes CDR1 LNHNV and CDR2 YYDKDF (reference sequence).

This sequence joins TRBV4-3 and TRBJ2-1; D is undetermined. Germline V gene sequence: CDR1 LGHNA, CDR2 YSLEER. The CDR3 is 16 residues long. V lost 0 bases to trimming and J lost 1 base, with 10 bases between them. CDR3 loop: CASSQELRKSYNEQFF. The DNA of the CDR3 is TGCGCCAGCAGCCAAGAGTTGCGGAAATCCTACAATGAGCAGTTCTTC.

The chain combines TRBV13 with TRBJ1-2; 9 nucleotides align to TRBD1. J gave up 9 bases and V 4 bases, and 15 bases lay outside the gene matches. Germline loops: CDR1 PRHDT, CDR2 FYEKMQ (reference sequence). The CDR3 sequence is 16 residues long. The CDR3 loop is CASSSLNRDRVSSYTF. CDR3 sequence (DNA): TGTGCCAGCAGCTCCCTAAACCGGGACAGGGTTTCTAGCTACACCTTC.

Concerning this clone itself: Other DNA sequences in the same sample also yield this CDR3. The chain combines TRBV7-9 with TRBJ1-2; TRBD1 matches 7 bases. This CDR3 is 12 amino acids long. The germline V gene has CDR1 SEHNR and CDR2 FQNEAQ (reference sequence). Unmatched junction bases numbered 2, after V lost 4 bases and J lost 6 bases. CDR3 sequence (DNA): TGTGCCAGCAGCTCCACAGGGGATGGCTACACCTTC. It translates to CASSSTGDGYTF. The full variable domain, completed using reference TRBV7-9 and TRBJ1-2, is DTGVSQNPRHKITKRGQNVTFRCDPISEHNRLYWYRQTLGQGPEFLTYFQNEAQLEKSRLLSDRFSAERPKGSFSTLEIQRTEQGDSAMYLCASSSTGDGYTFGSGTRLTVV.

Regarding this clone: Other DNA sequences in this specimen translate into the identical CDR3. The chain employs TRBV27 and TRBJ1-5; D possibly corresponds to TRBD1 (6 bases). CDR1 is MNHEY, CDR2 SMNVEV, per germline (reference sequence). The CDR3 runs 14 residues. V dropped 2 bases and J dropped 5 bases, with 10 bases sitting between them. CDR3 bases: TGTGCCAGCAGTTTAAGGGGGGCTGATCAGCCCCAGCATTTT. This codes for CASSLRGADQPQHF.

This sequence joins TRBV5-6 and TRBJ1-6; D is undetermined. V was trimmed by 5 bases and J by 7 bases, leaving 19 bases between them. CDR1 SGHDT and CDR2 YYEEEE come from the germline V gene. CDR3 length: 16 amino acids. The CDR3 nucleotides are TGTGCCAGCAGTTTTACCGGGCCCGACCTCAATTCACCCCTCCACTTT. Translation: CASSFTGPDLNSPLHF. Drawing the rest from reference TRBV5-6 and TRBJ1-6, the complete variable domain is DAGVTQSPTHLIKTRGQQVTLRCSPKSGHDTVSWYQQALGQGPQFIFQYYEEEERQRGNFPDRFSGHQFPNYSSELNVNALLLGDSALYLCASSFTGPDLNSPLHFGNGTRLTVT.

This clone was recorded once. This chain's CDR3 is CASSEGTGGMSGNTIYF. Written as DNA, the CDR3 is TGTGCCAGCAGTGAAGGGACAGGGGGCATGTCTGGAAACACCATATATTTT. This rearrangement joins TRBV2 to TRBJ1-3; TRBD1 agrees at 11 bases. This CDR3 has 17 residues. J was trimmed by 1 base and V by 1 base; bases with no gene match: 3. Germline loops: CDR1 SNHLY, CDR2 FYNNEI.

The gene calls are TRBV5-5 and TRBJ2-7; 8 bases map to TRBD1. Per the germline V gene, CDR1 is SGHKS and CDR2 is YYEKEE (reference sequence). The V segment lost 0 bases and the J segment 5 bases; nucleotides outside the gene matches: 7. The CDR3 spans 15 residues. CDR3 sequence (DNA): TGTGCCAGCAGCTTGGGCACAGGGGGTATCAACGAGCAGTACTTC. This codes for CASSLGTGGINEQYF.